This TCR beta chain was sequenced during a study of chemoradiotherapy in HPV16-positive cancers. Study observations and caveats: Only a couple of HPV16-positive patients supplied the functional HPV-specificity definition. Non-HPV-specific T cells did not expand in tumors during treatment, whereas candidate HPV-specific clones and E7-related motifs did.

A note on this clone: What it binds is unknown.

Assay used: immunoSEQ multiplex PCR; TCRdb lists only in-frame clones, some missing. The sample lists tens of thousands of clones, around 87% seen once, with roughly 2.4% in the top ten. Material: blood, obtained from a patient who underwent chemoradiotherapy. This TCR was recovered from a human donor with HPV-associated anogenital cancer.

CDR3 region: CASSDGGGIEYF. The CDR3 region has the DNA TGTGCCAGCAGTGACGGGGGGGGCATAGAATATTTT. The chain carries TRBV6-4 and TRBJ2-3, with D possibly being TRBD2 (7 bases). With 2 bases removed from V and 15 bases from J, the gap between germline ends came to 15 bases. CDR1 is MRHNA and CDR2 is SNTAGT in the germline V gene. This CDR3 is built from 12 residues.